The 6 T cell receptor beta chains in this list originate from one sample, sequenced in a study of siplizumab effects on memory and regulatory T cells. Assay used: immunoSEQ multiplex PCR; TCRdb lists only in-frame clones, some missing. The repertoire holds roughly 100,000 clones, with approximately 94% as singletons. Sample: CD8+ T cells sorted from blood. The receptors shown here come from a human donor in good health.

The chain employs TRBV4-1 and TRBJ1-3; D gene unclear. The CDR3 is made up of 15 amino acids. V was shortened by 0 bases and J by 3 bases, with 9 bases between the two germline ends. Looked up from germline, CDR1 is MGHRA and CDR2 is YSYEKL. CDR3 residues: CASSQEIRDGNTIYF. CDR3 DNA sequence: TGCGCCAGCAGCCAAGAGATCCGGGATGGAAACACCATATATTTT.

This chain links TRBV9 with TRBJ2-2, with 9 bases identical to TRBD2. This CDR3 spans 17 amino acids. Germline V gives CDR1 SGDLS, CDR2 YYNGEE. Germline trimming cut 4 bases from V and 4 bases from J; bases unmatched to any gene: 11. CDR3 in DNA: TGTGCCAGCAGCCCCCGGTTGGCTAGCGGGGTCACCGGGGAGCTGTTTTTT. This encodes CASSPRLASGVTGELFF. Full variable domain (missing parts from reference TRBV9 and TRBJ2-2): DSGVTQTPKHLITATGQRVTLRCSPRSGDLSVYWYQQSLDQGLQFLIQYYNGEERAKGNILERFSAQQFPDLHSELNLSSLELGDSALYFCASSPRLASGVTGELFFGEGSRLTVL.

This clone came up once. The V and J genes are TRBV19 and TRBJ1-4; no clear D. Germline CDR1 reads LNHDA; CDR2 reads SQIVND (reference sequence). This CDR3 contains 11 residues. V gave up 6 bases and J gave up 5 bases, with 4 bases separating them. DNA of the CDR3: TGTGCCAGTAGGCTAAATGAAAAACTGTTTTTT. Translating it yields CASRLNEKLFF.

The chain carries TRBV7-2 and TRBJ2-7; D gene uncertain. Germline CDR1 SGHTA, CDR2 FQGNSA. The CDR3 consists of 13 residues. Trimming took 4 bases from V and 3 from J, leaving 10 bases between them. The CDR3 nucleotides read TGTGCCAGCAGCTCTAATGGGGTCTACGAGCAGTACTTC. This gives the protein CASSSNGVYEQYF.

This clone was seen just once. The chain recombines TRBV4-1 with TRBJ1-2; 8 bases are a match to TRBD1. This CDR3 has 14 residues. CDR1 MGHRA and CDR2 YSYEKL come from the germline V gene. V shed 1 base, J shed 4 bases, and the junction held 2 bases outside the gene matches. This CDR3 reads CASSQVGTGYGYTF. DNA for the CDR3: TGCGCCAGCAGCCAAGTAGGGACAGGCTATGGCTACACCTTC.

The chain couples TRBV7-9 to TRBJ2-1, with D possibly called TRBD1 or TRBD2 (6 bases each). The germline gives CDR1 SEHNR, CDR2 FQNEAQ (reference sequence). The V end lost 1 base, the J end lost 10 bases, and 14 bases lay between the germline ends. The CDR3 is 14 amino acids. CDR3 DNA sequence: TGTGCCAGCAGCTTAGGTGGAGGGGGTATGGAGCAGTTCTTC. Translated, it gives CASSLGGGGMEQFF.